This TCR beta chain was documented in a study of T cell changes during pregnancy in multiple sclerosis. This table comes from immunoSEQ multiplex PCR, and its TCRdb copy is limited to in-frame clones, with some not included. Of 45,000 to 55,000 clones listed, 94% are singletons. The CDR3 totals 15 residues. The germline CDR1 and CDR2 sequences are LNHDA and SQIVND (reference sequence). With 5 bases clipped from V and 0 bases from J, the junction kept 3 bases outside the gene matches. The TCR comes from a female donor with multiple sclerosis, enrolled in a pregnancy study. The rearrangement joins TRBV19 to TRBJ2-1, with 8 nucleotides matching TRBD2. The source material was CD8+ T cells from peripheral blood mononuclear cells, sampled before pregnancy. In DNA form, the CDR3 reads TGTGCCAGTAGTGTAGCGGGAAGCTCCTACAATGAGCAGTTCTTC. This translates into CASSVAGSSYNEQFF.